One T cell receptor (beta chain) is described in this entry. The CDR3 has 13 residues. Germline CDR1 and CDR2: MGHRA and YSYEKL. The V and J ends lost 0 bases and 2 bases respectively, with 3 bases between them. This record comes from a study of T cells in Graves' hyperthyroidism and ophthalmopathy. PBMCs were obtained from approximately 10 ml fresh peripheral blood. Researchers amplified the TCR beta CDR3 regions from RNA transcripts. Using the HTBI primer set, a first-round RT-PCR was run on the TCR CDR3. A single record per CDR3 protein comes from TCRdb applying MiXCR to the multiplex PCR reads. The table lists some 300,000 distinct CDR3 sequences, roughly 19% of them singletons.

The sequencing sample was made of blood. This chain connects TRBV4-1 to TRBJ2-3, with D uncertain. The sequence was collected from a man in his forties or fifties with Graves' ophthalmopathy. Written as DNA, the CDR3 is TGCGCCAGCAGCCAAGAACCCACAGATACGCAGTATTTT. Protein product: CASSQEPTDTQYF.